The following is a T cell receptor (beta chain) sequence with its context. This entry is derived from a study of T cell changes during pregnancy in multiple sclerosis. From germline, CDR1 is LNHNV and CDR2 YYDKDF (reference sequence). The CDR3 is 12 residues long. V lost 1 base and J lost 11, with 11 bases in between. The assay was immunoSEQ multiplex PCR, and TCRdb's table has in-frame clones only and misses some. The data show roughly 93,000 clones, with around 93% seen just once and approximately 0.9% held by the top ten. This sequence joins TRBV15 and TRBJ1-1; the D gene is possibly TRBD1 (5 bases). The sequence came from a female donor with multiple sclerosis, enrolled in a pregnancy study. The source material was peripheral blood, sampled before pregnancy. The DNA for the CDR3 is TGTGCCACCAGCAGAGCCCGGACAAAGGCTTTCTTT. It is translated as CATSRARTKAFF. The full variable domain, completed using reference TRBV15 and TRBJ1-1, is DAMVIQNPRYQVTQFGKPVTLSCSQTLNHNVMYWYQQKSSQAPKLLFHYYDKDFNNEADTPDNFQSRRPNTSFCFLDIRSPGLGDTAMYLCATSRARTKAFFGQGTRLTVV.